This T cell receptor (beta chain) appears in the sequencing data of a study of T-cell memory formation after mild COVID-19. Study overall: TCR clusters showed largely donor specificity. Study findings and constraints: Pre-infection memory held some responding clones, suggesting pre-existing cross-reactive T cells responded.

With constant-segment primers, 5'RACE yielded cDNA libraries of TCR alpha and TCR beta that carried sample barcodes and UMIs. One entry per CDR3 protein, called by TCRdb with MiXCR from the 5' RACE reads. Seen here are around 300,000 distinct CDR3 sequences, roughly 19% observed once, and the top ten hold approximately 21%. To note about this clonotype: Its antigen remains unknown.

V was clipped by 5 bases and J by 6 bases, with 13 bases between them. The CDR3 has 13 residues. CDR1 and CDR2 (germline): DFQATT, SNEGSKA (reference sequence). The receptor was derived from a man aged 18 to 29 who had mild COVID-19 (a few samples of this study predate the infection). Cell type and time point are not known. The rearrangement links TRBV20-1 to TRBJ1-4, with D possibly matching TRBD1 (5 bases). The sequenced sample was PBMCs or a T cell subset sorted from them (not recorded which). For the CDR3, the DNA is TGCAGTGCTTTCGTCCCGGGGGATGAAAAACTGTTTTTT. Protein: CSAFVPGDEKLFF.